This T cell receptor (beta chain) was sequenced in a study of T cells in Graves' hyperthyroidism and ophthalmopathy. Study details: Sampling of peripheral blood happened at initial diagnosis, prior to any treatment.

Newly diagnosed hyperthyroidism patients aged 18 to 65 years had disease lasting under 2 months. PBMCs came from over 8.5 ml fresh peripheral blood. Germline lookup yields CDR1 DFQATT and CDR2 SNEGSKA (reference sequence). The CDR3 covers 16 residues. V was shortened by 0 bases and J by 4 bases, with 17 bases between the two germline ends. It was RNA transcripts that yielded the amplified TCR beta CDR3 regions. An initial round of RT-PCR targeting the TCR CDR3 relied on the HTBI primer set. Each CDR3 protein gets one entry after TCRdb re-called the multiplex PCR reads with MiXCR. The sample has more than 350,000 distinct CDR3 sequences, about 16% seen once.

The receptor's source is a woman under 40 with Graves' hyperthyroidism. The gene calls are TRBV20-1 and TRBJ2-3; perhaps TRBD2 as D (7 bases). Sequencing used blood. The CDR3 region is CSAREGGAGRADTQYF. CDR3 bases: TGCAGTGCTAGAGAAGGGGGGGCAGGGAGGGCAGATACGCAGTATTTT.